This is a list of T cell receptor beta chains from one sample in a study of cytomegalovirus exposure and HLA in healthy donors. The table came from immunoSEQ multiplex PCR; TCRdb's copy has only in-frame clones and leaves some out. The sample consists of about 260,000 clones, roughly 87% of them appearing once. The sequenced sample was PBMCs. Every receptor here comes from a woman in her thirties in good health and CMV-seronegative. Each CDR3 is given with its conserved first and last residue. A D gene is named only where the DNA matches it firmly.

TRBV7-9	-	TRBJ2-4	CASSLGTQNIQYF
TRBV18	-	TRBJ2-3	CASSITDTQYF
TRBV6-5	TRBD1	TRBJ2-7	CASRMTGVYEQYF
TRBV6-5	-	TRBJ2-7	CASSADRTYYEQYF
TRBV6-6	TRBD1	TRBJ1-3	CATGEGQSSGNTIYF
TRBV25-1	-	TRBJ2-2	CASSEYNRLKNTGELFF
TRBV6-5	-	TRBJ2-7	CASSSRGREQYF
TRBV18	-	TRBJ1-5	CASSPPGFLQPQHF
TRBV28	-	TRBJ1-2	CASSFNYGYTF
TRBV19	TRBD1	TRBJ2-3	CASSMRGKGALTDTQYF